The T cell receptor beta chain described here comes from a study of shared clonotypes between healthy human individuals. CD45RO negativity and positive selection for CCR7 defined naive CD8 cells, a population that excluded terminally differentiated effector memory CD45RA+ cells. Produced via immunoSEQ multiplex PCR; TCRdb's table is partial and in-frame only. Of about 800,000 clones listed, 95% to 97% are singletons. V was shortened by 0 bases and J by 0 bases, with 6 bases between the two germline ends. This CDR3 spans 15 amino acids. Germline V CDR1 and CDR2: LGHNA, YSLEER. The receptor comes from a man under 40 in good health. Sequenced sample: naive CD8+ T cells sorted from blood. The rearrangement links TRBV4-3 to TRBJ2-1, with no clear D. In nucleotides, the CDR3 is TGCGCCAGCAGCCAAGACTACGGCTCCTACAATGAGCAGTTCTTC. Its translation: CASSQDYGSYNEQFF.